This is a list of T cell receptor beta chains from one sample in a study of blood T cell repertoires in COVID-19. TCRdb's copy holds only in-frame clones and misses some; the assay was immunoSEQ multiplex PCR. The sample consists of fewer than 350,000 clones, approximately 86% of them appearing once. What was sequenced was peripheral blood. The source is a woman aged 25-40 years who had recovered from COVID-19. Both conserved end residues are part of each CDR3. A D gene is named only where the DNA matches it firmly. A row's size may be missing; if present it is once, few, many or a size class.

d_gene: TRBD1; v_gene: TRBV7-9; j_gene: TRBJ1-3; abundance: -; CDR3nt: TGTGCCAGCACCGACAGGGGCTCTGGAAACACCATATATTTT; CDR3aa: CASTDRGSGNTIYF
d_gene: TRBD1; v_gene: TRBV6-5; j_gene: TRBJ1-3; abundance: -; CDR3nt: TGTGCCAGCCCCGGGCGGACAGGATCTCACACCATATATTTT; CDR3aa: CASPGRTGSHTIYF
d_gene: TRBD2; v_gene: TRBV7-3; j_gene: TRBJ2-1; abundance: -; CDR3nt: TGTGCCAGCAGCTTATCGGGAGGTCGTCGTAGTGAGCAGTTCTTC; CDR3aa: CASSLSGGRRSEQFF
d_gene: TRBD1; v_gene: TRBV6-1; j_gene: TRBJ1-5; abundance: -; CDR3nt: TGTGCCAGCAGTGAAAGGGACAGCCGCAATCAGCCCCAGCATTTT; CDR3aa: CASSERDSRNQPQHF
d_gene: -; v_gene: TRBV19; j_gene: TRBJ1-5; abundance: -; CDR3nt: TGTGCCAGTAGTGCAATCGGCAGGGGCGAAAGCAATCAGCCCCAGCATTTT; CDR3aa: CASSAIGRGESNQPQHF
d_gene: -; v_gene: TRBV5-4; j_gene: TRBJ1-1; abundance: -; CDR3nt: TGTGCCAGCAGCAAGGCGGCGAGGACAGAAGGATATGAAGCTTTCTTT; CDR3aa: CASSKAARTEGYEAFF
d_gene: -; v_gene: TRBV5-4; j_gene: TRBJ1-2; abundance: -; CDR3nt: TGTGCCAGCAGCTTTGGGAGTAACTATGGCTACACCTTC; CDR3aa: CASSFGSNYGYTF
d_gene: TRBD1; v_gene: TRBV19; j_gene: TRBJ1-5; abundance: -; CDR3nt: TGTGCCAGTTGGGACAGGGCCACGGGCAATCAGCCCCAGCATTTT; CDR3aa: CASWDRATGNQPQHF
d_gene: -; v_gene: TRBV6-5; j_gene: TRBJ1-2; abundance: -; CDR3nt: TGTGCCAGCAGTTACCGGGTTAGCTATGGCTACACCTTC; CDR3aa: CASSYRVSYGYTF
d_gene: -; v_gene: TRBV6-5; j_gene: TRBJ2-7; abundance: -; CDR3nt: TGTGCCAGCACCATTATGGAGGCTTACGAGCAGTACTTC; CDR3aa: CASTIMEAYEQYF
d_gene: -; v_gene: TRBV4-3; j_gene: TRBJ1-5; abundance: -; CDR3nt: TGCGCCAGCAGCCGCATCTATGATAGCAATCAGCCCCAGCATTTT; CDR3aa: CASSRIYDSNQPQHF
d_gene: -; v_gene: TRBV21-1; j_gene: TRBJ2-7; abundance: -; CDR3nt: TGTGCCAGCAGCAAACCTCCGGGACTAGCGGGAGAGATCTCCTACGAGCAGTACTTC; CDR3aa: CASSKPPGLAGEISYEQYF
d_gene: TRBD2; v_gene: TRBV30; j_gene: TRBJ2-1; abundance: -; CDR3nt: TGTGCCTGGAGTGTTATAGCGGGCGGCGGGAATGAGCAGTTCTTC; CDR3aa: CAWSVIAGGGNEQFF
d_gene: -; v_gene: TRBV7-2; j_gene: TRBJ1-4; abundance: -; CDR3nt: TGTGCCAGCAGCTTAGAGAGGGCAACTAATGAAAAACTGTTTTTT; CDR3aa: CASSLERATNEKLFF
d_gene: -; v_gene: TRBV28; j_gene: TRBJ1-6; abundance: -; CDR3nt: TGTGCCAGCAGCCTGACACTGAGCTCCTATAATTCACCCCTCCACTTT; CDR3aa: CASSLTLSSYNSPLHF
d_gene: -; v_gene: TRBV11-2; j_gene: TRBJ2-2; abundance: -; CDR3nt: TGTGCCAGCAGCTTAGATATGTCCGGGGAGCTGTTTTTT; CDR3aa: CASSLDMSGELFF
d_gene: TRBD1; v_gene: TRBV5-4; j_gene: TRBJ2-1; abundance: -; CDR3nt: TGTGCCAGCAGCTCGGGACAGAGCAATGAGCAGTTCTTC; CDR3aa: CASSSGQSNEQFF
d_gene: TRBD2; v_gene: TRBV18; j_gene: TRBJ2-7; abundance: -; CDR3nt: TGTGCCAGCTCTATGACTAGCGGGACGTACGAGCAGTACTTC; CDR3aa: CASSMTSGTYEQYF
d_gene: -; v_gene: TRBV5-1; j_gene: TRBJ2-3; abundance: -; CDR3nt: TGCGCCAGCAGCTCTACAGGGAATCCAGATACGCAGTATTTT; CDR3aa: CASSSTGNPDTQYF
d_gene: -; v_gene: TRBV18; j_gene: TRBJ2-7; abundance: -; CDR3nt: TGTGCCAGCTCACCACGGGACGGGGCCAGGGGTGAGCAGTACTTC; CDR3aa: CASSPRDGARGEQYF
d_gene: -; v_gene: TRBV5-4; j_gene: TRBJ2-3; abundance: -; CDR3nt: TGTGCCAGCAGCTTGGAAGCTGATACGCAGTATTTT; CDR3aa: CASSLEADTQYF
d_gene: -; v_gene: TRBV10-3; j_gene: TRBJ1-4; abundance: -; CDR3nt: TGTGCCATCAGTTTGAATGCGAATGAAAAACTGTTTTTT; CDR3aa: CAISLNANEKLFF
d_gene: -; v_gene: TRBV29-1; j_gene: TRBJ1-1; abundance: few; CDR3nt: TGCAGCGTCGTTGGACAGTTGAACACTGAAGCTTTCTTT; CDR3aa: CSVVGQLNTEAFF
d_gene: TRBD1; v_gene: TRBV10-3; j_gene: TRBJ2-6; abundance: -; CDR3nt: TGTGCCACGAAGGGACAGGCCTCCGGTTTGGGGGCCAACGTCCTGACTTTC; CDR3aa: CATKGQASGLGANVLTF
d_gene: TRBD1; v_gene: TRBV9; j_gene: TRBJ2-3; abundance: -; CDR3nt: TGTGCCAGCAGCGTATCTGACAGGTCAGGGGGACGAGCTAGCACAGATACGCAGTATTTT; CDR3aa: CASSVSDRSGGRASTDTQYF
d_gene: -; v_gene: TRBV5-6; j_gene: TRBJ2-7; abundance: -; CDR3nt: TGTGCCAGCAGCTTGGGAGTCGACTTTTACGAGCAGTACTTC; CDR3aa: CASSLGVDFYEQYF
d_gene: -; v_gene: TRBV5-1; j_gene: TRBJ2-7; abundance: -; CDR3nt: TGCGCCAGCAGACCCGGGTCCACCTCCTACGAGCAGTACTTC; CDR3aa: CASRPGSTSYEQYF
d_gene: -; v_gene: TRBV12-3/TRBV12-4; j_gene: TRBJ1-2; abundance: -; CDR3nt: TGTGCCAGCAGTTCGTCGGACTATGGCTACACCTTC; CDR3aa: CASSSSDYGYTF
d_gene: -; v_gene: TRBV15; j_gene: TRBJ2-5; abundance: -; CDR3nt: TGTGCCACCAGCAGAGTTCGGGGCCAAGAGACCCAGTACTTC; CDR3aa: CATSRVRGQETQYF
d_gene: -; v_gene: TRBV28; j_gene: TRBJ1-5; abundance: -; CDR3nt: TGTGCCAGCAGTCCTGGGCTGGGGGGTCAGCCCCAGCATTTT; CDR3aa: CASSPGLGGQPQHF